Presented here are 27 T cell receptor beta chains from one specimen sequenced in a study of T cell responses to AZD1222 COVID-19 vaccine. Profiling relied on immunoSEQ multiplex PCR, and the TCRdb table lists in-frame clones only, not all of them. Of under 200,000 clones listed, 93% are singletons. The sample in question was peripheral blood, obtained on day 0 of AZD1222 vaccination. The receptors come from an adult in good health.

This chain joins TRBV2 and TRBJ1-6; a weak D match, TRBD1 (6 bases). The CDR3 spans 15 residues. The V and J ends lost 5 bases and 13 bases respectively, with 21 bases between them. The V gene's germline CDR1 is SNHLY and CDR2 FYNNEI. The CDR3 DNA is TGTGCCAGCAGTTTGGCAGAATCGGGGGACATTCCCCTCCACTTT. This translates into CASSLAESGDIPLHF.

The chain employs TRBV10-3 and TRBJ2-1; D is uncertain. Germline V gene sequence: CDR1 ENHRY, CDR2 SYGVKD. The CDR3 extends over 13 amino acids. Trimming shortened V by 0 bases and J by 3 bases, and 3 bases separated the two germline ends. This chain's CDR3 is CAISESSYNEQFF. CDR3 bases: TGTGCCATCAGTGAGTCGAGCTACAATGAGCAGTTCTTC.

This chain uses TRBV30 with TRBJ1-1; D is perhaps TRBD1 (6 bases). The CDR3 is made up of 13 amino acids. CDR1 is GTSNPN, CDR2 SVGIG, per germline (reference sequence). Trimming left V 5 bases short and J 5 bases short, with 15 bases between. CDR3 in DNA: TGTGCCTGGGCAACAGGGATAGGAACTGAAGCTTTCTTT. It translates to CAWATGIGTEAFF.

In the case of this clone: Other DNA sequences of this sample code for an identical CDR3. The chain is built from TRBV5-1 and TRBJ1-1; D is ambiguous. Germline assignment: CDR1 SGHRS and CDR2 YFSETQ. The CDR3 has 14 residues. V lost 1 base and J 0 bases, leaving 7 bases between the germline ends. DNA for the CDR3: TGCGCCAGCAGCTTGTTGGGCATGAACACTGAAGCTTTCTTT. Translation gives CASSLLGMNTEAFF. Using reference TRBV5-1 and TRBJ1-1 for the parts outside the CDR3, the full variable domain is KAGVTQTPRYLIKTRGQQVTLSCSPISGHRSVSWYQQTPGQGLQFLFEYFSETQRNKGNFPGRFSGRQFSNSRSEMNVSTLELGDSALYLCASSLLGMNTEAFFGQGTRLTVV.

The J gene is TRBJ2-1, the V gene TRBV12-3 or TRBV12-4; possible D gene TRBD1, 5 bases. Trimming removed 2 bases at V and 8 bases at J, with 7 bases between. There are 12 residues in the CDR3. The CDR3 is CASSLQGYEQFF. The CDR3 nucleotides read TGTGCCAGCAGTTTACAGGGTTATGAGCAGTTCTTC.

This clone was found once. This CDR3 reads CASSEGGSYEQYF. The CDR3 DNA is TGTGCCAGCTCCGAAGGCGGGTCCTACGAGCAGTACTTC. The J gene is TRBJ2-7, the V gene TRBV12-3 or TRBV12-4; D perhaps matches TRBD2 (5 bases). V was pared by 8 bases and J by 1 base, with 12 bases between. The CDR3 loop spans 13 amino acids.

The rearrangement links TRBV5-4 to TRBJ1-2; possibly TRBD1 for D (6 bases). Germline lookup yields CDR1 SGHNT and CDR2 YYREEE (reference sequence). The CDR3 runs 14 residues. Trimming left V 0 bases short and J 4 bases short, with 10 bases between. In DNA, the CDR3 is TGTGCCAGCAGCTTGGAGCAGGGGAGCTATGGCTACACCTTC. Translated: CASSLEQGSYGYTF. The full variable domain, completed using reference TRBV5-4 and TRBJ1-2, is ETGVTQSPTHLIKTRGQQVTLRCSSQSGHNTVSWYQQALGQGPQFIFQYYREEENGRGNFPPRFSGLQFPNYSSELNVNALELDDSALYLCASSLEQGSYGYTFGSGTRLTVV.

V gene TRBV6-6 combines with J gene TRBJ1-4; D is undetermined. This CDR3 region has 14 residues. Germline CDR1 reads MNHNY; CDR2 reads SVGAGI (reference sequence). V lost 2 bases and J lost 5, with 9 bases in between. The CDR3: CASSYRVRNEKLFF. DNA of the CDR3: TGTGCCAGCAGTTACCGGGTTAGGAATGAAAAACTGTTTTTT.

This clone was counted once. J is TRBJ1-6 and V is TRBV13; D ambiguous. The germline gives CDR1 PRHDT, CDR2 FYEKMQ (reference sequence). V was pared by 2 bases and J by 7 bases, with 6 bases between. The CDR3 is 13 residues long. The CDR3: CASSLWGNSPLHF. The CDR3 region has the DNA TGTGCCAGCAGCTTATGGGGAAATTCACCCCTCCACTTT.

This clone occurred once. V gene TRBV6-5 combines with J gene TRBJ2-7; TRBD1 aligns across 7 bases. CDR1 MNHEY and CDR2 SVGAGI come from the germline V gene. After removal of 6 bases from V and 5 bases from J, the junction contained 10 bases not matched to a gene. This CDR3 region has 14 residues. CDR3 nucleotides: TGTGCCAGCAGACCGGGACAGCCTTCCGACGAGCAGTACTTC. This translates into CASRPGQPSDEQYF.

The chain combines TRBV7-2 with TRBJ1-2; perhaps TRBD1 as D (5 bases). Germline V lookup: CDR1 SGHTA, CDR2 FQGNSA. CDR3 length equals 14 residues. V shed 3 bases and J shed 5 bases, with 13 bases lying between them. The CDR3 region is CASSFGDGDYGYTF. The CDR3 DNA is TGTGCCAGCAGCTTCGGGGACGGCGATTATGGCTACACCTTC.

The chain has TRBV5-6 and TRBJ2-7; D is ambiguous. Germline V gene data show CDR1 as SGHDT and CDR2 as YYEEEE. Trimming pared 4 bases from V and 3 bases from J, leaving 5 bases between. The CDR3 spans 11 residues. The CDR3, as DNA: TGTGCCAGCAGCCGGTACTACGAGCAGTACTTC. As protein: CASSRYYEQYF.

The V and J genes are TRBV9 and TRBJ2-1; D call uncertain. The CDR3 contains 16 residues. Trimming pared 4 bases from V and 5 bases from J, leaving 19 bases between. CDR1 and CDR2 from the germline V gene are SGDLS and YYNGEE. CDR3 sequence reads: CASSPRGQVRNNEQFF. CDR3 sequence (DNA): TGTGCCAGCAGCCCCCGTGGGCAAGTGCGGAACAATGAGCAGTTCTTC.

This chain uses TRBV12-5 with TRBJ2-1, with D perhaps TRBD1 or TRBD2 (7 bases each). Germline CDR1 and CDR2: LGHNT and FRNRAP. This CDR3 comprises 15 residues. The V gene lost 5 bases and the J gene lost 11 bases, with 22 bases spanning the gap. Written as DNA, the CDR3 is TGTGCTAGTGGTATGACTAGCAGGGGGTGGGGTAAGCAGTTCTTC. Its translation: CASGMTSRGWGKQFF.

The chain employs TRBV6-5 and TRBJ2-3, with unresolved D. Per the germline V gene, CDR1 is MNHEY and CDR2 is SVGAGI. V was cut by 5 bases and J by 3 bases, with 12 bases left in between. The CDR3 covers 14 residues. The CDR3 here is CASSPALGTDTQYF. The CDR3 DNA sequence: TGTGCCAGCAGTCCCGCCCTGGGGACAGATACGCAGTATTTT.

This rearrangement joins TRBV12-3 or TRBV12-4 to TRBJ2-5; TRBD2 matches 9 bases. Losses at the gene ends were 3 bases for V and 7 bases for J; bases not matched to a gene: 3. This CDR3 has 13 amino acids. As DNA, the CDR3 is TGTGCCAGCAGTTTCGGCGGGGGGGGGACCCAGTACTTC. Translating gives CASSFGGGGTQYF.

The chain joins TRBV5-1 to TRBJ2-3; D may be TRBD1 (5 bases). Trimming cost V 0 bases and J 2 bases, with 10 bases left between them. The CDR3 is made up of 15 amino acids. Germline loops: CDR1 SGHRS, CDR2 YFSETQ. CDR3 nucleotide sequence: TGCGCCAGCAGCTTGGATGGCAGGGCCACAGATACGCAGTATTTT. Translation: CASSLDGRATDTQYF.

The chain recombines TRBV7-8 with TRBJ1-1; a possible D gene is TRBD1 (5 bases). V was pared by 5 bases and J by 1 base, with 8 bases between. The CDR3 is 13 amino acids. Germline V gene sequence: CDR1 SGHVS, CDR2 FQNEAQ. The CDR3 spells CASSPGQNTEAFF. The CDR3 nucleotides read TGTGCCAGCAGCCCAGGACAGAACACTGAAGCTTTCTTT.

V gene TRBV2 combines with J gene TRBJ2-2; 7 positions match TRBD2. J lost 1 base, V lost 7 bases, and 0 bases had no gene match. Germline V gene sequence: CDR1 SNHLY, CDR2 FYNNEI. The CDR3 length is 13 residues. CDR3: CASKRGNTGELFF. Here the CDR3 DNA reads TGTGCCAGCAAGCGGGGGAACACCGGGGAGCTGTTTTTT.

This sequence joins TRBV25-1 and TRBJ1-3, with a tentative D call TRBD1 (5 bases). Germline V gene data show CDR1 as MGHDK and CDR2 as SYGVNS. The CDR3 is 14 residues long. V lost 2 bases to trimming and J lost 0 bases, with 5 bases between them. The CDR3 protein is CASSEQGSGNTIYF. The CDR3 nucleotides read TGTGCCAGCAGTGAACAGGGCTCTGGAAACACCATATATTTT. Filled out from reference TRBV25-1 and TRBJ1-3, the complete variable domain reads EADIYQTPRYLVIGTGKKITLECSQTMGHDKMYWYQQDPGMELHLIHYSYGVNSTEKGDLSSESTVSRIRTEHFPLTLESARPSHTSQYLCASSEQGSGNTIYFGEGSWLTVV.

The chain joins TRBV4-1 to TRBJ1-2; D is possibly TRBD1 (5 bases). Germline assignment: CDR1 MGHRA and CDR2 YSYEKL. The V gene lost 1 base and the J gene lost 3 bases, with 12 bases spanning the gap. This CDR3 contains 15 residues. CDR3: CASSQVGALDYGYTF. DNA of the CDR3: TGCGCCAGCAGCCAAGTTGGGGCGCTGGACTATGGCTACACCTTC.

V and J are TRBV5-1 and TRBJ2-1, with D perhaps TRBD2 (6 bases). The germline V gene encodes CDR1 SGHRS and CDR2 YFSETQ. Trimming cost V 0 bases and J 5 bases, with 18 bases left between them. The CDR3 totals 17 residues. The CDR3 loop is CASSLGRVGASHNEQFF. The CDR3 DNA reads TGCGCCAGCAGCTTGGGGAGGGTCGGGGCATCGCACAATGAGCAGTTCTTC.

The chain uses TRBV7-9 and TRBJ2-7; 7 bases match TRBD1. Germline lookup yields CDR1 SEHNR and CDR2 FQNEAQ (reference sequence). CDR3 length: 13 residues. With 4 bases clipped from V and 6 bases from J, the junction kept 6 bases outside the gene matches. CDR3 sequence: CASSSTGISEQYF. In DNA form, the CDR3 reads TGTGCCAGCAGCTCGACAGGGATTTCCGAGCAGTACTTC.

The V gene is TRBV5-1, the J gene TRBJ1-6, with no clear D. Germline V gives CDR1 SGHRS, CDR2 YFSETQ. V was cut by 4 bases and J by 0 bases, with 8 bases left in between. The length of the CDR3 is 15 residues. The CDR3 nucleotides are TGCGCCAGCAGCACACAGAGCTCCTATAATTCACCCCTCCACTTT. The encoded protein is CASSTQSSYNSPLHF.

Details on this clone: This same CDR3 is encoded by further DNA sequences in the sample. The chain links TRBV19 to TRBJ1-1; 10 nucleotides line up with TRBD1. J was trimmed by 2 bases and V by 9 bases; bases with no gene match: 3. This CDR3 spans 13 amino acids. Germline V gene data show CDR1 as LNHDA and CDR2 as SQIVND (reference sequence). The CDR3 DNA is TGTGCCAGCAGGACAGGGGGAAACACTGAAGCTTTCTTT. Translation gives CASRTGGNTEAFF.

The gene calls are TRBV12-5 and TRBJ1-6; D is perhaps TRBD1 (5 bases). V lost 5 bases to trimming and J lost 5 bases, with 16 bases between them. The CDR3 covers 16 residues. CDR1 is LGHNT, CDR2 FRNRAP, per germline. CDR3 amino acids: CASGPDRPSNNSPLHF. DNA for the CDR3: TGTGCTAGTGGTCCCGACAGACCCAGTAATAATTCACCCCTCCACTTT.

This sequence joins TRBV14 and TRBJ1-1; D is ambiguous. The CDR3 is 13 residues long. V was trimmed by 1 base and J by 1 base, leaving 4 bases between them. Looked up from germline, CDR1 is SGHDN and CDR2 is FVKESK. CDR3: CASSQGGNTEAFF. In DNA, the CDR3 is TGTGCCAGCAGCCAAGGTGGGAACACTGAAGCTTTCTTT. Together with reference TRBV14 and TRBJ1-1, the CDR3 gives the full variable domain: EAGVTQFPSHSVIEKGQTVTLRCDPISGHDNLYWYRRVMGKEIKFLLHFVKESKQDESGMPNNRFLAERTGGTYSTLKVQPAELEDSGVYFCASSQGGNTEAFFGQGTRLTVV.